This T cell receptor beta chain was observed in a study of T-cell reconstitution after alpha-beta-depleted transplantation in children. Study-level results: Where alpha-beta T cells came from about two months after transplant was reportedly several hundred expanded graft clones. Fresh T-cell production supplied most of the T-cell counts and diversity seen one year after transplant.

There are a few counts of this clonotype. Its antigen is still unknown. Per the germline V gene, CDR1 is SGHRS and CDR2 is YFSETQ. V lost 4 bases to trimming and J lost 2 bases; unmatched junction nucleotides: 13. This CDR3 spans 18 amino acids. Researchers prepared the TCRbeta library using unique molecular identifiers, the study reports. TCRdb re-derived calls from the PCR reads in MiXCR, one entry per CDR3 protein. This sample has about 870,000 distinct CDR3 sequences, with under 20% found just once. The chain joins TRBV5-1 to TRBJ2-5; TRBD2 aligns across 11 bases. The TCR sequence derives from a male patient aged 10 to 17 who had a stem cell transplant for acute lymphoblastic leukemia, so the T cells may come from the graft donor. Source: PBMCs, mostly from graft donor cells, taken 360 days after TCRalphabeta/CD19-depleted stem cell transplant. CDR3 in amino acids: CASSPSPIAGGRQETQYF. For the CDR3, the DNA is TGCGCCAGCAGCCCGTCCCCAATAGCGGGAGGGCGACAAGAGACCCAGTACTTC.